Listed below are T cell receptor beta chains from one sample, sequenced in a study of spatial heterogeneity in lung cancer. TCRdb re-analysed the 5' RACE reads in MiXCR, keeping a single row per CDR3 protein. The sample lists fewer than 55,000 distinct CDR3 sequences; about 7.4% were seen once. The sequencing used PBMCs, collected at follow-up. The receptors shown here come from a female donor with early-stage non-small cell lung cancer. CDR3s include the opening cysteine and the closing phenylalanine or tryptophan. Each record gives: J gene, V gene, D gene, clone size, CDR3 protein, CDR3 DNA. D genes are given only for firm matches. Size values are once, few and many counts, or a class for expanded clones, and some rows have none.

j_call: TRBJ2-2
v_call: TRBV2
d_call: .
clone_size: many
cdr3_aa: CASRTNRNTGELFF
cdr3_nt: TGTGCCAGCAGAACGAACAGGAACACCGGGGAGCTGTTTTTT

j_call: TRBJ1-1
v_call: TRBV6-6
d_call: .
clone_size: many
cdr3_aa: CASRNKGNTEAFF
cdr3_nt: TGTGCCAGCAGAAATAAGGGGAACACTGAAGCTTTCTTT

j_call: TRBJ1-2
v_call: TRBV2
d_call: TRBD1
clone_size: few
cdr3_aa: CASRDRGTNYGYTF
cdr3_nt: TGTGCCAGCAGGGACAGGGGGACTAACTATGGCTACACCTTC

j_call: TRBJ2-3
v_call: TRBV27
d_call: .
clone_size: many
cdr3_aa: CASSLSAGVATDTQYF
cdr3_nt: TGTGCCAGCAGTTTAAGTGCAGGGGTGGCCACAGATACGCAGTATTTT

j_call: TRBJ1-1
v_call: TRBV20-1
d_call: TRBD1
clone_size: .
cdr3_aa: CSARDRRQGLNTEAFF
cdr3_nt: TGCAGTGCTAGAGATCGGCGACAGGGACTGAACACTGAAGCTTTCTTT

j_call: TRBJ1-2
v_call: TRBV5-1
d_call: .
clone_size: few
cdr3_aa: CASSLAGAFANGYTF
cdr3_nt: TGCGCCAGCAGCTTGGCGGGGGCCTTCGCCAATGGCTACACCTTC

j_call: TRBJ2-2
v_call: TRBV29-1
d_call: TRBD1
clone_size: many
cdr3_aa: CSVVLGQGITGELFF
cdr3_nt: TGCAGCGTTGTTCTGGGACAGGGGATAACCGGGGAGCTGTTTTTT

j_call: TRBJ1-1
v_call: TRBV2
d_call: .
clone_size: many
cdr3_aa: CASSRGLYTEAFF
cdr3_nt: TGTGCCAGCAGCAGAGGGTTGTACACTGAAGCTTTCTTT

j_call: TRBJ2-7
v_call: TRBV7-2
d_call: TRBD1
clone_size: many
cdr3_aa: CASSSPDRYYEQYF
cdr3_nt: TGTGCCAGCAGCTCCCCGGACAGGTATTACGAGCAGTACTTC

j_call: TRBJ1-2
v_call: TRBV9
d_call: TRBD1
clone_size: few
cdr3_aa: CASSRTDRNYGYTF
cdr3_nt: TGTGCCAGCAGCCGAACGGACAGGAACTATGGCTACACCTTC

j_call: TRBJ2-7
v_call: TRBV20-1
d_call: TRBD1
clone_size: .
cdr3_aa: CSVPRGPDEQYF
cdr3_nt: TGCAGTGTCCCTAGGGGGCCGGACGAGCAGTACTTC

j_call: TRBJ1-5
v_call: TRBV4-1
d_call: .
clone_size: .
cdr3_aa: CASSQGVGGSNQPQHF
cdr3_nt: TGCGCCAGCAGCCAAGGGGTCGGGGGTAGCAATCAGCCCCAGCATTTT

j_call: TRBJ1-5
v_call: TRBV7-2
d_call: TRBD1
clone_size: few
cdr3_aa: CASVGQGAYSNQPQHF
cdr3_nt: TGTGCCAGCGTGGGACAGGGGGCGTATAGCAATCAGCCCCAGCATTTT

j_call: TRBJ2-7
v_call: TRBV4-1
d_call: .
clone_size: few
cdr3_aa: CASSQAGTSSSYEQYF
cdr3_nt: TGCGCCAGCAGCCAAGCCGGGACTTCATCATCCTACGAGCAGTACTTC

j_call: TRBJ2-3
v_call: TRBV3-1
d_call: TRBD1
clone_size: few
cdr3_aa: CASSLTGGIADTQYF
cdr3_nt: TGTGCCAGCAGCCTTACAGGGGGGATTGCAGATACGCAGTATTTT

j_call: TRBJ1-3
v_call: TRBV20-1
d_call: .
clone_size: .
cdr3_aa: CSAPKTGNTIYF
cdr3_nt: TGCAGTGCTCCCAAGACTGGAAACACCATATATTTT

j_call: TRBJ2-2
v_call: TRBV20-1
d_call: TRBD1
clone_size: many
cdr3_aa: CSARRDRGSSNTGELFF
cdr3_nt: TGCAGTGCTAGAAGGGACAGGGGATCATCGAACACCGGGGAGCTGTTTTTT

j_call: TRBJ2-6
v_call: TRBV29-1
d_call: .
clone_size: many
cdr3_aa: CSVESGSGLANVLTF
cdr3_nt: TGCAGCGTTGAATCCGGGTCAGGATTGGCCAACGTCCTGACTTTC

j_call: TRBJ2-5
v_call: TRBV13
d_call: .
clone_size: many
cdr3_aa: CASSLLAETQYF
cdr3_nt: TGTGCCAGCAGCTTGTTAGCGGAGACCCAGTACTTC

j_call: TRBJ1-5
v_call: TRBV5-6
d_call: .
clone_size: few
cdr3_aa: CASSLRSQPQHF
cdr3_nt: TGTGCCAGCAGCTTGCGGTCTCAGCCCCAGCATTTT

j_call: TRBJ2-1
v_call: TRBV7-9
d_call: .
clone_size: few
cdr3_aa: CASSLNSGQPLNEQFF
cdr3_nt: TGTGCCAGCAGCTTAAATTCGGGACAACCCTTAAATGAGCAGTTCTTC

j_call: TRBJ2-7
v_call: TRBV4-2
d_call: .
clone_size: few
cdr3_aa: CASSQVGFYEQYF
cdr3_nt: TGTGCCAGCAGCCAAGTAGGCTTCTACGAGCAGTACTTC

j_call: TRBJ2-7
v_call: TRBV28
d_call: .
clone_size: many
cdr3_aa: CASSFLRGSRHEQYF
cdr3_nt: TGTGCCAGCAGTTTTTTACGGGGATCGAGGCACGAGCAGTACTTC

j_call: TRBJ1-5
v_call: TRBV15
d_call: TRBD1
clone_size: many
cdr3_aa: CATTQTGRGNQPQHF
cdr3_nt: TGTGCCACCACCCAGACAGGGAGAGGCAATCAGCCCCAGCATTTT

j_call: TRBJ2-1
v_call: TRBV19
d_call: TRBD2
clone_size: few
cdr3_aa: CASTLDSAGGSPVDNEQFF
cdr3_nt: TGTGCCAGTACCCTGGATTCCGCGGGGGGGAGCCCTGTGGACAATGAGCAGTTCTTC

j_call: TRBJ1-1
v_call: TRBV4-1
d_call: .
clone_size: .
cdr3_aa: CASSQGDRRNTEAFF
cdr3_nt: TGCGCCAGCAGCCAAGGAGACAGGAGGAACACTGAAGCTTTCTTT

j_call: TRBJ1-6
v_call: TRBV18
d_call: .
clone_size: .
cdr3_aa: CASSAGIINSPLHF
cdr3_nt: TGTGCCAGCTCCGCCGGGATCATTAATTCACCCCTCCACTTT

j_call: TRBJ2-1
v_call: TRBV7-2
d_call: TRBD2
clone_size: .
cdr3_aa: CASSLVAGGSYNEQFF
cdr3_nt: TGTGCCAGCAGCTTAGTGGCGGGGGGTTCCTACAATGAGCAGTTCTTC

j_call: TRBJ1-4
v_call: TRBV28
d_call: .
clone_size: many
cdr3_aa: CASSIAALGKLFF
cdr3_nt: TGTGCCAGCAGTATTGCCGCCTTAGGAAAACTGTTTTTT

j_call: TRBJ1-6
v_call: TRBV6-5
d_call: TRBD1
clone_size: .
cdr3_aa: CASSLNRPRGTYNSPLHF
cdr3_nt: TGTGCCAGCAGTTTAAACAGGCCCAGGGGGACCTATAATTCACCCCTCCACTTT

j_call: TRBJ2-2
v_call: TRBV16
d_call: .
clone_size: .
cdr3_aa: CASSQSGQNTGELFF
cdr3_nt: TGTGCCAGCAGCCAATCGGGGCAGAACACCGGGGAGCTGTTTTTT